A single sample is the source of the 14 T cell receptor beta chains below, sequenced in a study of cytomegalovirus exposure and HLA in healthy donors. The PCR used 60 Vbeta and 13 Jbeta primers. Profiled with immunoSEQ multiplex PCR; TCRdb holds only in-frame clones, not every one. This sample yields about 140,000 clones, of which approximately 80% are seen a single time; about 2.2% belongs to the top ten. What was sequenced was PBMCs. These receptor sequences come from a woman between 18 and 29 years old in good health and CMV-seropositive.

The J gene is TRBJ2-7, the V gene TRBV27, with 7 bases aligning to TRBD1. Germline V gene data show CDR1 as MNHEY and CDR2 as SMNVEV (reference sequence). CDR3 length: 13 residues. Unmatched junction bases numbered 5, after V lost 5 bases and J lost 4 bases. CDR3 sequence reads: CASSPGTDYEQYF. The CDR3 nucleotides read TGTGCCAGCAGTCCCGGGACAGATTACGAGCAGTACTTC.

This sequence joins TRBV5-4 and TRBJ2-3; D is possibly TRBD2 (6 bases). CDR1 is SGHNT and CDR2 is YYREEE in the germline V gene (reference sequence). This CDR3 contains 13 residues. V was clipped by 2 bases and J by 4 bases, with 8 bases between them. CDR3 bases: TGTGCCAGCAGCTTACTAGCTGCAGATACGCAGTATTTT. Translation: CASSLLAADTQYF.

The rearrangement joins TRBV7-9 to TRBJ2-5; TRBD1 matches 9 bases. Losses at the gene ends were 4 bases for V and 5 bases for J; bases not matched to a gene: 8. Germline CDR1 and CDR2: SEHNR and FQNEAQ (reference sequence). The CDR3 is 15 amino acids. CDR3 bases: TGTGCCAGCAGCTCACCTACAGGGGGCTATGAGACCCAGTACTTC. Protein product: CASSSPTGGYETQYF.

V usage is TRBV6-5 and J usage is TRBJ1-4; 7 bases are a match to TRBD1. In germline, CDR1 is MNHEY, CDR2 SVGAGI. The CDR3 has 15 amino acids. J was trimmed by 2 bases and V by 5 bases; bases with no gene match: 5. This CDR3 reads CASSRQGSTNEKLFF. DNA of the CDR3: TGTGCCAGCAGTCGACAGGGAAGTACTAATGAAAAACTGTTTTTT.

V usage is TRBV4-1 and J usage is TRBJ2-3; 9 bases line up with TRBD2. The CDR3 runs to 18 residues. V lost 0 bases and J lost 6; bases outside the gene matches: 13. Germline V gene data show CDR1 as MGHRA and CDR2 as YSYEKL. In nucleotides, the CDR3 is TGCGCCAGCAGCCAAGATGGGGGCGGGGGGGCCTTATATGATACGCAGTATTTT. Translated, it gives CASSQDGGGGALYDTQYF.

The rearrangement uses TRBV27 and TRBJ1-5; 8 nucleotides match TRBD1. The CDR3 is made up of 13 amino acids. The germline CDR1 and CDR2 sequences are MNHEY and SMNVEV (reference sequence). Trimming took 9 bases from V and 6 from J; bases not matched to a gene: 7. In DNA form, the CDR3 reads TGTGCCAGTTCACAGGGGACAGGTCAGCCCCAGCATTTT. This sequence encodes CASSQGTGQPQHF.

The chain combines TRBV5-6 with TRBJ1-1, with D possibly TRBD1 on 5 matching bases. The germline V gene has CDR1 SGHDT and CDR2 YYEEEE. The ends were cut back, 0 bases at V and 3 bases at J, with 9 bases in the middle. The CDR3 length is 14 residues. CDR3 sequence: CASSLGGGDTEAFF. The CDR3, as DNA: TGTGCCAGCAGCTTGGGGGGAGGGGACACTGAAGCTTTCTTT.

The V call is TRBV27, the J call TRBJ1-5; D unresolved. This CDR3 comprises 13 residues. The germline CDR1 and CDR2 sequences are MNHEY and SMNVEV (reference sequence). V lost 4 bases, J lost 4 bases, and 8 bases lay in between. CDR3 DNA: TGTGCCAGCAGTTCTGGAGTAAATCAGCCCCAGCATTTT. It specifies CASSSGVNQPQHF.

The chain combines TRBV4-1 with TRBJ2-7; 9 nucleotides align to TRBD1. V lost 0 bases and J lost 2; bases outside the gene matches: 5. The length of the CDR3 is 16 residues. Germline V gene lookup returns CDR1 MGHRA and CDR2 YSYEKL. The CDR3 coding sequence is TGCGCCAGCAGCCAAGAGGACAGGGGAGGTGCCTACGAGCAGTACTTC. It is translated as CASSQEDRGGAYEQYF.

The V and J genes are TRBV5-1 and TRBJ1-1; no firm D call. The V gene lost 0 bases and the J gene lost 11 bases, with 8 bases spanning the gap. CDR3 length: 11 amino acids. Looked up from germline, CDR1 is SGHRS and CDR2 is YFSETQ. The CDR3 DNA is TGCGCCAGCAGCTTGGGGGCGATGGCTTTCTTT. Translated: CASSLGAMAFF. The variable domain in full, completed from reference TRBV5-1 and TRBJ1-1, reads KAGVTQTPRYLIKTRGQQVTLSCSPISGHRSVSWYQQTPGQGLQFLFEYFSETQRNKGNFPGRFSGRQFSNSRSEMNVSTLELGDSALYLCASSLGAMAFFGQGTRLTVV.

This clone appeared a few times. The V and J genes are TRBV6-1 and TRBJ2-7; 7 bases match TRBD1. The germline gives CDR1 MNHNS, CDR2 SASEGT. This CDR3 has 14 amino acids. Losses at the gene ends were 8 bases for V and 4 bases for J; bases not matched to a gene: 11. The CDR3 sequence is CASRRGQINYEQYF. DNA of the CDR3: TGTGCCAGCCGTCGGGGACAGATAAATTACGAGCAGTACTTC.

The chain is built from TRBV7-9 and TRBJ2-1; TRBD2 matches 12 bases. V gave up 6 bases and J gave up 8 bases; unmatched junction bases: 8. The length of the CDR3 is 15 residues. Looked up from germline, CDR1 is SEHNR and CDR2 is FQNEAQ (reference sequence). CDR3 sequence: CASRQTSGGLDEQFF. The CDR3 DNA follows: TGTGCCAGCAGACAGACTAGCGGGGGACTAGATGAGCAGTTCTTC.

This sequence joins TRBV5-6 and TRBJ2-2; 13 bases align to TRBD2. From germline, CDR1 is SGHDT and CDR2 YYEEEE. The V gene end was trimmed by 6 bases and the J gene end by 6 bases; junction bases not matched to a gene: 5. This CDR3 spans 15 amino acids. As DNA, the CDR3 is TGTGCCAGCATCAGACTAGCGGGGGGACCCGGGGAGCTGTTTTTT. It yields the protein CASIRLAGGPGELFF. Full variable domain (remainder filled in from reference TRBV5-6 and TRBJ2-2): DAGVTQSPTHLIKTRGQQVTLRCSPKSGHDTVSWYQQALGQGPQFIFQYYEEEERQRGNFPDRFSGHQFPNYSSELNVNALLLGDSALYLCASIRLAGGPGELFFGEGSRLTVL.

The genes are TRBV11-2 and TRBJ1-1, with D hard to call. The V gene lost 5 bases and the J gene lost 1 base, with 11 bases spanning the gap. Germline V gives CDR1 SGHAT, CDR2 FQNNGV. The CDR3 extends over 14 amino acids. The CDR3, as DNA: TGTGCCAGCAGCCTCCGGAGCGGGAACACTGAAGCTTTCTTT. Encoded protein: CASSLRSGNTEAFF.